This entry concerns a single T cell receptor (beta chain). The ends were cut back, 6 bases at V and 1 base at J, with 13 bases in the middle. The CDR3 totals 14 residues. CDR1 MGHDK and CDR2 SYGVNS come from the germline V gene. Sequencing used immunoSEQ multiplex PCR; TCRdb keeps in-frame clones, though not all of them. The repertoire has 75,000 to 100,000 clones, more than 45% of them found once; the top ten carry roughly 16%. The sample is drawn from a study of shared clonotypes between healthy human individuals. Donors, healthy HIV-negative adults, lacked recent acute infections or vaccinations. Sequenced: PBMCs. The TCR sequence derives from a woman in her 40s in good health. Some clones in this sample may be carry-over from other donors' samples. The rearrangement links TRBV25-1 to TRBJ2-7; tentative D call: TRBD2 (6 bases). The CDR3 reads CASRGGKGSYEQYF. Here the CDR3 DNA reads TGTGCCAGCAGGGGCGGGAAGGGGTCCTACGAGCAGTACTTC.